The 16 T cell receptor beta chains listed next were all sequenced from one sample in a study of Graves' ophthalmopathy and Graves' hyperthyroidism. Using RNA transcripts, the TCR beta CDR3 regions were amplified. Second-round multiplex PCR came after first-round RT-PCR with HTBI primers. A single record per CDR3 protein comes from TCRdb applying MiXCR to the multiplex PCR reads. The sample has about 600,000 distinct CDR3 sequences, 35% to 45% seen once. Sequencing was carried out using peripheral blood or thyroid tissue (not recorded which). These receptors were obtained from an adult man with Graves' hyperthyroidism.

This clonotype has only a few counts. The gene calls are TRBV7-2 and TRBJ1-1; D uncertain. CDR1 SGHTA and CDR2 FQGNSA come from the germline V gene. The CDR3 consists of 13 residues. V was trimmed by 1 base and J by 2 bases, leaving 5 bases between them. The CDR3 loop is CASSLVYNTEAFF. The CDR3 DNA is TGTGCCAGCAGCTTAGTTTATAACACTGAAGCTTTCTTT.

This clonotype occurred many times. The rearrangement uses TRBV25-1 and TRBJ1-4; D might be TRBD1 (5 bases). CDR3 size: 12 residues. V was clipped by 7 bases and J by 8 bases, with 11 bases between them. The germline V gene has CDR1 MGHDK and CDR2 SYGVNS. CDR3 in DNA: TGTGCCAGCAACCCGGGGGGGGAAAAACTGTTTTTT. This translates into CASNPGGEKLFF.

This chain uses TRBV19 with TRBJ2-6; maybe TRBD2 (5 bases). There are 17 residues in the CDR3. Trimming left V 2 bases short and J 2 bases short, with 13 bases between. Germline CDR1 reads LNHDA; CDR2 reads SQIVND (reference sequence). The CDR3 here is CASSIRSGGAGANVLTF. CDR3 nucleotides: TGTGCCAGTAGTATACGGTCCGGAGGCGCTGGGGCCAACGTCCTGACTTTC.

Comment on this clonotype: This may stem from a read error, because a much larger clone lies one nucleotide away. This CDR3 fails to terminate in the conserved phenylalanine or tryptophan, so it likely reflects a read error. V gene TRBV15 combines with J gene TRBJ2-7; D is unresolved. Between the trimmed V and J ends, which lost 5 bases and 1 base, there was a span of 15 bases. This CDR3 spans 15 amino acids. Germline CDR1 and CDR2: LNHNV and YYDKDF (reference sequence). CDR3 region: CATSRPTIGSYEQYL. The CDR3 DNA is TGTGCCACCAGCCGCCCTACCATCGGATCCTACGAGCAGTACCTC.

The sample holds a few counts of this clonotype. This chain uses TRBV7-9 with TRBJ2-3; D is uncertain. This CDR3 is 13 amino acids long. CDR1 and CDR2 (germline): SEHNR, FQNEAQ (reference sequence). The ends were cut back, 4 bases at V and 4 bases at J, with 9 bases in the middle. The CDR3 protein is CASSSPGPDTQYF. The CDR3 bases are TGTGCCAGCAGCTCCCCGGGTCCAGATACGCAGTATTTT. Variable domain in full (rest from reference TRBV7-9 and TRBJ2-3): DTGVSQNPRHKITKRGQNVTFRCDPISEHNRLYWYRQTLGQGPEFLTYFQNEAQLEKSRLLSDRFSAERPKGSFSTLEIQRTEQGDSAMYLCASSSPGPDTQYFGPGTRLTVL.

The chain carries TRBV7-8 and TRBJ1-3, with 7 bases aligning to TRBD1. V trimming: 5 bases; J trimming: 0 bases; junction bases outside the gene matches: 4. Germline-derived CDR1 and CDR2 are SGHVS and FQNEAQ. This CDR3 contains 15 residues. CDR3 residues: CASSQTGTSGNTIYF. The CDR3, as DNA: TGTGCCAGCAGCCAGACAGGGACCTCTGGAAACACCATATATTTT.

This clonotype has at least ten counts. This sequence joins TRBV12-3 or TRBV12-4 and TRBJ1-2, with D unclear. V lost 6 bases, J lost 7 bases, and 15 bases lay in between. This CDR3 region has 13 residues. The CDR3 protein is CASSPPGGGGYTF. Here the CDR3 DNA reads TGTGCCAGCAGCCCCCCGGGCGGCGGTGGCTACACCTTC.

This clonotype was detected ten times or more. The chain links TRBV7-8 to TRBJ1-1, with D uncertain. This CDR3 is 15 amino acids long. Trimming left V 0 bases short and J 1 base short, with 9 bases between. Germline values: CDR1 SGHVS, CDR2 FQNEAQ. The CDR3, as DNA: TGTGCCAGCAGCTTAGCGTCACGGGGGAACACTGAAGCTTTCTTT. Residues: CASSLASRGNTEAFF.

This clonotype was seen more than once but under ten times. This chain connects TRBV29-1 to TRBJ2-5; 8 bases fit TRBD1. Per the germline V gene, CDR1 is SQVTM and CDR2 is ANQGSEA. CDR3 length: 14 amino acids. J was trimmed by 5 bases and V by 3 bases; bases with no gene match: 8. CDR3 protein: CSVEEQGAAETQYF. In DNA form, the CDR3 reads TGCAGCGTTGAGGAGCAGGGGGCAGCGGAGACCCAGTACTTC.

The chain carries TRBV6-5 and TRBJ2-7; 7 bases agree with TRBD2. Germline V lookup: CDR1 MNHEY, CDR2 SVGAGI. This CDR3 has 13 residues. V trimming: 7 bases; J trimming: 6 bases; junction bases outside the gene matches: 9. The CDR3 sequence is CASTRTAGVEQYF. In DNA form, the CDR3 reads TGTGCCAGCACCAGAACGGCGGGAGTCGAGCAGTACTTC.

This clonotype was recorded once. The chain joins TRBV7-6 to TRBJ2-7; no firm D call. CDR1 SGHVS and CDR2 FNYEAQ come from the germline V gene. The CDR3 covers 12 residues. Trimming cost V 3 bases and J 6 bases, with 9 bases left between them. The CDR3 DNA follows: TGTGCCAGCAGCTTGGGCCGTTTCGAGCAGTACTTC. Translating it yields CASSLGRFEQYF. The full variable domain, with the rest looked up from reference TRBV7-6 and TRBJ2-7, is GAGVSQSPRYKVTKRGQDVALRCDPISGHVSLYWYRQALGQGPEFLTYFNYEAQQDKSGLPNDRFSAERPEGSISTLTIQRTEQRDSAMYRCASSLGRFEQYFGPGTRLTVT.

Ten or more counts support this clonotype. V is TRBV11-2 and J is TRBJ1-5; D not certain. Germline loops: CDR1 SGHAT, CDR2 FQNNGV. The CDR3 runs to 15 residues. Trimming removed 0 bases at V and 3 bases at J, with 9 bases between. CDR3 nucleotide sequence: TGTGCCAGCAGCTTAGAAGGCAGGCCCAATCAGCCCCAGCATTTT. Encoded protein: CASSLEGRPNQPQHF.

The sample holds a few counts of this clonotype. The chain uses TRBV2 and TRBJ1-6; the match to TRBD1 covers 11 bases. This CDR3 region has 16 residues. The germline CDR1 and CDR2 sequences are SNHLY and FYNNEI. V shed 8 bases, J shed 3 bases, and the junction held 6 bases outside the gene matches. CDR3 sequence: CASRGGTGGYNSPLHF. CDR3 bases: TGTGCCAGCCGCGGTGGGACAGGGGGCTATAATTCACCCCTCCACTTT.

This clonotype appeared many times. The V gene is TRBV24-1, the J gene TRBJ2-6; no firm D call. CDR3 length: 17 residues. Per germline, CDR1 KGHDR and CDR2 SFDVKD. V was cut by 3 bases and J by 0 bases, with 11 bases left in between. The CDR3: CATSDAGSNSGANVLTF. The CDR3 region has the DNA TGTGCCACCAGTGATGCAGGCTCAAACTCTGGGGCCAACGTCCTGACTTTC.

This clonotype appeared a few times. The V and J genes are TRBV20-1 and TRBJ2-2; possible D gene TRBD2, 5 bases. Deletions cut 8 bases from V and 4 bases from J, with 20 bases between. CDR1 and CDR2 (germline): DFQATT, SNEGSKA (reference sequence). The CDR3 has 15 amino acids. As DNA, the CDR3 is TGCAGTACCCTAGATCAGCGGCGATTCACCGGGGAGCTGTTTTTT. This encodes CSTLDQRRFTGELFF.

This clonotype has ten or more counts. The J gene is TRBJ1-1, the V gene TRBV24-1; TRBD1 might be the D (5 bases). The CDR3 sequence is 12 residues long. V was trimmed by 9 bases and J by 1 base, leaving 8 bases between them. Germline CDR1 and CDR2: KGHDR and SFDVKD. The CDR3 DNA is TGTGCCACCCGAGGACAGAACACTGAAGCTTTCTTT. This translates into CATRGQNTEAFF.